These 22 T cell receptor beta chains originate from one sample sequenced in a study of shared clonotypes between healthy human individuals. Only in-frame clones appear in the TCRdb table, and some are missing; sequencing was by immunoSEQ multiplex PCR. In the table there are approximately 2.5 million clones, 93% of which are singletons. Sequenced input: naive CD4+ T cells from PBMCs. Subset: CD45RA+ positively selected. These TCRs come from a man aged 18-30 years in good health. Some clones in this sample may be carry-over from other donors' samples.

The chain links TRBV30 to TRBJ2-7; 9 nucleotides agree with TRBD1. This CDR3 is built from 13 residues. Germline CDR1 GTSNPN, CDR2 SVGIG (reference sequence). V shed 7 bases and J 0 bases; nucleotides not matched to a gene: 4. The CDR3 here is CALQGANSYEQYF. CDR3 coding DNA: TGTGCCTTACAGGGGGCGAACTCCTACGAGCAGTACTTC.

The rearrangement joins TRBV7-9 to TRBJ2-5; a weak D match, TRBD1 (5 bases). The CDR3 sequence is 15 residues long. Deletions cut 3 bases from V and 1 base from J, with 12 bases between. Germline-derived CDR1 and CDR2 are SEHNR and FQNEAQ (reference sequence). Written as DNA, the CDR3 is TGTGCCAGCAGCTTGGGGCAGGTCGGCCAAGAGACCCAGTACTTC. As protein: CASSLGQVGQETQYF.

This sequence joins TRBV4-3 and TRBJ2-1; TRBD2 matches 11 bases. This CDR3 spans 16 amino acids. Trimming took 1 base from V and 4 from J; bases not matched to a gene: 3. CDR1 is LGHNA and CDR2 is YSLEER in the germline V gene. The CDR3 DNA reads as TGCGCCAGCAGCCAAGCGACTAGCGGGGCGTACAATGAGCAGTTCTTC. The encoded protein is CASSQATSGAYNEQFF.

The chain joins TRBV9 to TRBJ2-1, with D unclear. Trimming pared 0 bases from V and 5 bases from J, leaving 9 bases between. Germline V gene lookup returns CDR1 SGDLS and CDR2 YYNGEE. This CDR3 spans 14 amino acids. For the CDR3, the DNA is TGTGCCAGCAGCGTAGGTGGTCGTAACAATGAGCAGTTCTTC. Translation gives CASSVGGRNNEQFF.

V and J are TRBV5-1 and TRBJ1-2; D is possibly TRBD1 (5 bases). V lost 3 bases to trimming and J lost 3 bases, with 12 bases between them. This CDR3 has 14 amino acids. CDR1 SGHRS and CDR2 YFSETQ come from the germline V gene. The CDR3 reads CASSSSAGYYGYTF. The CDR3 nucleotides are TGCGCCAGCAGCTCATCGGCAGGGTACTATGGCTACACCTTC.

As to this clone: The same CDR3 also results from other DNA sequences found in this sample. The rearrangement joins TRBV28 to TRBJ1-4; 9 bases align to TRBD1. In germline, CDR1 is MDHEN, CDR2 SYDVKM. Trimming removed 4 bases from V and 8 bases from J; junction bases left unmatched: 8. The CDR3 extends over 15 amino acids. CDR3 sequence (DNA): TGTGCCAGCAGTTCCCCGGGACAGGGAGGGGAAAAACTGTTTTTT. Amino acid sequence: CASSSPGQGGEKLFF.

V and J are TRBV5-1 and TRBJ2-5, with D tentatively TRBD1 (6 bases). This CDR3 comprises 16 residues. V lost 4 bases to trimming and J lost 0 bases, with 16 bases between them. The germline CDR1 and CDR2 sequences are SGHRS and YFSETQ. Here the CDR3 reads CASSTPGHTYQETQYF. CDR3 DNA sequence: TGCGCCAGCAGCACACCGGGACACACGTACCAAGAGACCCAGTACTTC.

The CDR3 region is CSVEANRGLNYGYTF. As DNA, the CDR3 is TGCAGCGTTGAAGCTAATAGGGGGCTGAACTATGGCTACACCTTC. The genes are TRBV29-1 and TRBJ1-2; 7 bases fit TRBD1. J gave up 2 bases and V 1 base, and 7 bases lay outside the gene matches. Germline V gene data show CDR1 as SQVTM and CDR2 as ANQGSEA. The CDR3 is 15 amino acids.

For the CDR3, the DNA is TGTGCCAGCAGCCCCTCACCGGGACTGAAAGCCTACGAGCAGTACTTC. Amino acids: CASSPSPGLKAYEQYF. This chain joins TRBV6-6 and TRBJ2-7; weak D call: TRBD2 (6 bases). Germline loops: CDR1 MNHNY, CDR2 SVGAGI (reference sequence). The V gene lost 6 bases and the J gene lost 2 bases, with 20 bases spanning the gap. This CDR3 has 16 residues.

The J gene is TRBJ1-4, the V gene TRBV5-1; tentative D call: TRBD1 (6 bases). Looked up from germline, CDR1 is SGHRS and CDR2 is YFSETQ. The V gene lost 3 bases and the J gene lost 11 bases, with 17 bases spanning the gap. The CDR3 has 14 residues. CDR3 in DNA: TGCGCCAGCAGCTGGATTTCCGGGACACGGAAACTGTTTTTT. It specifies CASSWISGTRKLFF.

This chain joins TRBV11-2 and TRBJ1-1; 7 bases are shared with TRBD1. The germline V gene encodes CDR1 SGHAT and CDR2 FQNNGV. V dropped 5 bases and J dropped 4; count of bases not matched to a gene: 4. The CDR3 has 13 residues. CDR3 loop: CASSPGGLTEAFF. The CDR3, as DNA: TGTGCCAGCAGCCCAGGGGGTCTCACTGAAGCTTTCTTT. Looking up the rest from reference TRBV11-2 and TRBJ1-1 gives the full variable domain: EAGVAQSPRYKIIEKRQSVAFWCNPISGHATLYWYQQILGQGPKLLIQFQNNGVVDDSQLPKDRFSAERLKGVDSTLKIQPAKLEDSAVYLCASSPGGLTEAFFGQGTRLTVV.

The chain recombines TRBV2 with TRBJ1-5; D remains unclear. V was trimmed by 1 base and J by 0 bases, leaving 7 bases between them. The CDR3 contains 15 residues. Germline CDR1 and CDR2: SNHLY and FYNNEI. The CDR3 coding sequence is TGTGCCAGCAGTGAAGTTAGCGTTAGCAATCAGCCCCAGCATTTT. Translation: CASSEVSVSNQPQHF.

The rearrangement uses TRBV25-1 and TRBJ2-1; D is ambiguous. Germline V lookup: CDR1 MGHDK, CDR2 SYGVNS. The CDR3 is 15 amino acids. The V and J ends lost 3 bases and 0 bases respectively, with 9 bases between them. CDR3 coding DNA: TGTGCCAGCAGTGATTCTACTCGCTCCTACAATGAGCAGTTCTTC. As protein: CASSDSTRSYNEQFF.

The gene calls are TRBV10-3 and TRBJ2-3; a possible D gene is TRBD2 (6 bases). CDR1 ENHRY and CDR2 SYGVKD come from the germline V gene. This CDR3 has 12 residues. Trimming pared 9 bases from V and 6 bases from J, leaving 13 bases between. The CDR3 DNA reads as TGTGCCATGGGGACTCCCAGGGATACGCAGTATTTT. The encoded protein is CAMGTPRDTQYF.

V and J are TRBV5-1 and TRBJ1-2; D unresolved. Germline CDR1 SGHRS, CDR2 YFSETQ. The ends were cut back, 1 base at V and 6 bases at J, with 10 bases in the middle. This CDR3 is built from 13 residues. The CDR3 region is CASSLQVMDGYTF. As DNA, the CDR3 is TGCGCCAGCAGCTTGCAGGTAATGGATGGCTACACCTTC.

CDR3 DNA: TGTGCCAGTAGAAACAGGCGAACCGGGGAGCTGTTTTTT. Translating it yields CASRNRRTGELFF. The chain recombines TRBV19 with TRBJ2-2; a possible D gene is TRBD1 (5 bases). Germline CDR1 and CDR2: LNHDA and SQIVND (reference sequence). The V gene lost 6 bases and the J gene lost 5 bases, with 10 bases spanning the gap. The CDR3 has 13 amino acids.

The chain links TRBV5-4 to TRBJ1-2; D not resolved. CDR3 size: 14 residues. Trimming removed 0 bases from V and 4 bases from J, with 10 bases in between. CDR1 is SGHNT, CDR2 YYREEE, per germline (reference sequence). The CDR3 DNA reads as TGTGCCAGCAGCTTGGGGTTTCGGGTCTATGGCTACACCTTC. This gives the protein CASSLGFRVYGYTF.

The V and J genes are TRBV27 and TRBJ2-1; TRBD2 matches 15 bases. Germline V lookup: CDR1 MNHEY, CDR2 SMNVEV (reference sequence). With 2 bases clipped from V and 6 bases from J, the junction kept 11 bases outside the gene matches. CDR3 size: 19 residues. This chain's CDR3 is CASSLLGLAGGPGVNEQFF. The DNA of the CDR3 is TGTGCCAGCAGTTTACTTGGACTAGCGGGAGGGCCCGGAGTCAATGAGCAGTTCTTC.

The chain is built from TRBV15 and TRBJ2-7; perhaps TRBD1 as D (5 bases). Germline V gene lookup returns CDR1 LNHNV and CDR2 YYDKDF (reference sequence). V lost 4 bases and J lost 5, with 12 bases in between. The length of the CDR3 is 13 residues. CDR3 sequence: CATSTAQGNEQYF. In DNA form, the CDR3 reads TGTGCCACCAGCACAGCCCAGGGTAACGAGCAGTACTTC.

This rearrangement joins TRBV11-2 to TRBJ2-5; 8 bases agree with TRBD1. The DNA matches TRBJ2-7 better at its end, which makes the J call doubtful. The CDR3 is made up of 15 amino acids. Looked up from germline, CDR1 is SGHAT and CDR2 is FQNNGV. CDR3 sequence: CASSSRWTGSDEQYF. The CDR3 DNA follows: TGTGCCAGCAGCTCCCGGTGGACAGGGTCGGACGAGCAGTACTTC.

A single count supports this clone. The gene calls are TRBV25-1 and TRBJ1-6; D is ambiguous. The CDR3 length is 14 residues. Germline V gene lookup returns CDR1 MGHDK and CDR2 SYGVNS. V lost 8 bases and J lost 5, with 13 bases in between. In DNA, the CDR3 is TGTGCCAGCCTATCTACGGCAAATAATTCACCCCTCCACTTT. Its protein is CASLSTANNSPLHF.

The chain links TRBV5-6 to TRBJ2-2; D call uncertain. The CDR3 covers 15 residues. Germline values: CDR1 SGHDT, CDR2 YYEEEE. Trimming cost V 2 bases and J 1 base, with 9 bases left between them. As DNA, the CDR3 is TGTGCCAGCAGCTTCCGGACGGGGAACACCGGGGAGCTGTTTTTT. Translated: CASSFRTGNTGELFF.